This entry is about one T cell receptor (beta chain). The antigen is unknown. Trimming left V 3 bases short and J 8 bases short, with 19 bases between. Germline CDR1 KGHSH, CDR2 LQKENI. The CDR3 runs 15 residues. Method: immunoSEQ multiplex PCR; TCRdb's copy keeps in-frame clones and lacks some. The sample gives around 130,000 clones, just over 85% of which show up once; 12% is in the top ten. This record comes from a study of T cell responses to AZD1222 COVID-19 vaccine. Broader study findings: Rises in breadth and depth of Spike-specific TCRs came after two AZD1222 doses. It should be noted that donors were predominantly white British and more often female, and clonal diversity was possibly underestimated. Reports indicate that nearly half of spike-specific TCRs are directed at unmutated variant regions. Spike was spanned by vaccine-associated CD4 TCRs, with dominance at 160-218 and 743-854.

This specimen consisted of peripheral blood, obtained on day 0 of AZD1222 vaccination. The TCR sequence derives from an adult in good health. V is TRBV18 and J is TRBJ1-2; a weak D match, TRBD1 (6 bases). CDR3 amino acids: CASSPGTLRGEGYTF. For the CDR3, the DNA is TGTGCCAGCTCACCGGGGACATTGCGAGGAGAAGGCTACACCTTC.